These 14 T cell receptor beta chains share one sample of origin, sequenced in a study of T cell repertoires in cytomegalovirus infection. TCRdb passed the reads through MiXCR, listing each CDR3 protein once. The profile shows around 360,000 distinct CDR3 sequences, roughly a third of them singletons. For these TCRs, the target antigens are not known. The source was cultured PBMCs, collected from culture after CMV antigen stimulation. The receptors were sampled from a human donor in good health (CMV status not recorded). Some clones in this sample may be carry-over from other donors' samples.

This clonotype was counted only a few times. This chain connects TRBV12-5 to TRBJ2-5; no reliable D call. This CDR3 comprises 14 residues. The V gene's germline CDR1 is LGHNT and CDR2 FRNRAP. V dropped 1 base and J dropped 2 bases, with 8 bases sitting between them. The CDR3 DNA follows: TGTGCTAGTGGTTTGGGGGATATACAAGAGACCCAGTACTTC. Amino acids: CASGLGDIQETQYF.

This clonotype came up many times. DNA for the CDR3: TGTGCCAGCAGCAGTCCGGGACCTCAAGAGACCCAGTACTTC. Translated: CASSSPGPQETQYF. The rearrangement joins TRBV7-2 to TRBJ2-5; D may be TRBD1 or TRBD2 (5 bases each). Germline loops: CDR1 SGHTA, CDR2 FQGNSA. There are 14 residues in the CDR3. V was cut by 5 bases and J by 2 bases, with 12 bases left in between.

CDR3 sequence (DNA): TGTGCCAGCAGGATCGCGGACAGGGGAGATTCACCCCTCCACTTT. Amino acid sequence: CASRIADRGDSPLHF. V and J are TRBV28 and TRBJ1-6; 9 bases align to TRBD1. Per germline, CDR1 MDHEN and CDR2 SYDVKM. This CDR3 is 15 amino acids long. V dropped 6 bases and J dropped 8; count of bases not matched to a gene: 8.

The rearrangement links TRBV5-1 to TRBJ2-1, with 7 bases matching TRBD1. Losses at the gene ends were 1 base for V and 4 bases for J; bases not matched to a gene: 8. Germline CDR1 is SGHRS and CDR2 is YFSETQ. The CDR3 length is 16 residues. CDR3 sequence reads: CASSLNLAGGYNEQFF. The CDR3 nucleotides are TGCGCCAGCAGCTTGAATTTGGCAGGGGGTTACAATGAGCAGTTCTTC.

This clonotype turned up a few times. The chain combines TRBV11-2 with TRBJ2-4; no definite D call. The CDR3 loop spans 14 amino acids. Trimming pared 0 bases from V and 0 bases from J, leaving 3 bases between. Germline CDR1 reads SGHAT; CDR2 reads FQNNGV. The CDR3 loop is CASSLDGAKNIQYF. For the CDR3, the DNA is TGTGCCAGCAGCTTAGATGGAGCCAAAAACATTCAGTACTTC.

This clonotype was counted ten times or more. The chain is built from TRBV11-2 and TRBJ2-5, with 7 nucleotides matching TRBD2. V lost 1 base, J lost 2 bases, and 7 bases stayed unmatched. The CDR3 runs 16 residues. In germline, CDR1 is SGHAT, CDR2 FQNNGV. The CDR3 reads CASSLVGGSTQETQYF. CDR3 sequence (DNA): TGTGCCAGCAGCTTAGTTGGCGGGAGTACGCAAGAGACCCAGTACTTC.

Here the CDR3 DNA reads TGTGCCAGCACCCCGGACAGGGGAAGTGGCACTGAAGCTTTCTTT. The encoded protein is CASTPDRGSGTEAFF. This chain links TRBV6-2 or TRBV6-3 with TRBJ1-1, with TRBD1 identical over 9 bases. CDR3 size: 15 residues. Trimming removed 7 bases from V and 4 bases from J; junction bases left unmatched: 10. The germline V gene encodes CDR1 MNHEY and CDR2 SVGEGT.

This clonotype was seen only a few times. This sequence joins TRBV7-9 and TRBJ2-3, with 8 bases that match TRBD1. V lost 3 bases, J lost 3 bases, and 2 bases stayed unmatched. This CDR3 has 14 residues. The germline V gene encodes CDR1 SEHNR and CDR2 FQNEAQ (reference sequence). Written as DNA, the CDR3 is TGTGCCAGCAGCTTTGGACAGGGAACAGATACGCAGTATTTT. Translation: CASSFGQGTDTQYF.

The rearrangement uses TRBV24-1 and TRBJ2-5; 7 nucleotides agree with TRBD1. The V segment lost 2 bases and the J segment 2 bases; nucleotides outside the gene matches: 1. The CDR3 runs 14 residues. Germline CDR1 is KGHDR and CDR2 is SFDVKD. Written as DNA, the CDR3 is TGTGCCACCAGTGATTACAGGGGTCAAGAGACCCAGTACTTC. This gives the protein CATSDYRGQETQYF.

This clonotype was detected once. The gene calls are TRBV4-1 and TRBJ2-7; TRBD1 might be the D (6 bases). There are 15 residues in the CDR3. The germline V gene encodes CDR1 MGHRA and CDR2 YSYEKL. The CDR3 protein is CAISQTGRSLYEQYV. As DNA, the CDR3 is TGCGCCATCAGCCAGACAGGACGGAGCCTCTACGAGCAGTACGTC.

This clonotype was counted between two and nine times. The gene calls are TRBV19 and TRBJ2-3, with 13 positions matching TRBD2. The trim removed 9 bases at V and 3 bases at J, leaving 6 bases unmatched. The V gene's germline CDR1 is LNHDA and CDR2 SQIVND (reference sequence). The CDR3 extends over 15 amino acids. In nucleotides, the CDR3 is TGTGCCAGCAGACGGACTAGCGGGAGAACAGATACGCAGTATTTT. As protein: CASRRTSGRTDTQYF.

V usage is TRBV7-8 and J usage is TRBJ2-5; TRBD1 aligns across 9 bases. The CDR3 runs to 17 residues. The V gene's germline CDR1 is SGHVS and CDR2 FQNEAQ. The trim removed 2 bases at V and 4 bases at J, leaving 11 bases unmatched. DNA of the CDR3: TGTGCCAGCAGCTTATTTCGGGACAGGGAAGCCCGAGAGACCCAGTACTTC. It is translated as CASSLFRDREARETQYF.

This clonotype was detected only a few times. V and J are TRBV6-1 and TRBJ1-2, with D hard to call. The V gene's germline CDR1 is MNHNS and CDR2 SASEGT. This CDR3 has 15 residues. V gave up 0 bases and J gave up 0 bases, with 8 bases separating them. Here the CDR3 DNA reads TGTGCCAGCAGTGAAGCGCCGTGGGCTAACTATGGCTACACCTTC. It translates to CASSEAPWANYGYTF.

This clonotype was detected ten times or more. The V call is TRBV9, the J call TRBJ2-5; no reliable D call. The CDR3 runs to 14 residues. Trimming took off 1 base at V and 5 bases at J, with 12 bases between the two ends. Germline lookup yields CDR1 SGDLS and CDR2 YYNGEE. This CDR3 reads CASSVFPKRETQYF. The CDR3 nucleotides read TGTGCCAGCAGCGTATTTCCAAAGAGGGAGACCCAGTACTTC.